This T cell receptor beta chain is from a study of T cell repertoires in cytomegalovirus infection. Study at large: Public TCR beta signatures indicated both CMV infection and matching HLA type.

This clonotype was observed a few times. TCRdb reprocessed the reads with MiXCR, giving one entry per CDR3 protein. The data contain more than 150,000 distinct CDR3 sequences, 28% of them singletons. The sequence was obtained from a human donor in good health (CMV status not recorded). Some clones in this sample may be carry-over from other donors' samples. Source material: PBMCs.

In DNA, the CDR3 is TGTGCCAGCAGCTGGGGACAGGGGGCCGCCGGTGTCAATCAGCCCCAGCATTTT. This encodes CASSWGQGAAGVNQPQHF. J is TRBJ1-5 and V is TRBV7-8, with 12 bases that match TRBD1. The CDR3 contains 18 residues. With V trimmed by 4 bases and J by 3 bases, 10 bases remained unmatched. Germline V lookup: CDR1 SGHVS, CDR2 FQNEAQ.